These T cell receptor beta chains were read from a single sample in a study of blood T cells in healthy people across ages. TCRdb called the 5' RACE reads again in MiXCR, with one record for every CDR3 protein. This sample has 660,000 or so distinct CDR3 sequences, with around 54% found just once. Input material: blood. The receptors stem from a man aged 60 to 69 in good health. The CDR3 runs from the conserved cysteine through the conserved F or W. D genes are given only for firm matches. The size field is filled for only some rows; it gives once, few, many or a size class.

TGTGCCAGCAGCCTCGGGACCAACTCCTACAATGAGCAGTTCTTC	CASSLGTNSYNEQFF	TRBV5-1	.	.	TRBJ2-1
TGCAGTGCTAATCGGGGACAGGGGATAACCAATGGCTACACCTTC	CSANRGQGITNGYTF	TRBV20-1	TRBD1	few	TRBJ1-2
TGTGCCAGCAGCTTATCCCTACAAGGAAATAAAGAGACCCAGTACTTC	CASSLSLQGNKETQYF	TRBV5-5	.	few	TRBJ2-5
TGTGCCAGCAGACCAAGGGGGGAGCCGAACAATGAGCAGTTCTTC	CASRPRGEPNNEQFF	TRBV6-5	.	.	TRBJ2-1
TGTGCCAGCAGTGATCCCGGGACAGGGGATTTTGGCTACACCTTC	CASSDPGTGDFGYTF	TRBV25-1	TRBD1	once	TRBJ1-2
TGTGCCAGCTCACCGGACAGGGGTGTTCTCTACAATGAGCAGTTCTTC	CASSPDRGVLYNEQFF	TRBV18	TRBD1	.	TRBJ2-1
TGCAGCGTTGAACCAGGGGGCCGGGATGAGCAGTTCTTC	CSVEPGGRDEQFF	TRBV29-1	TRBD1	few	TRBJ2-1
TGTGCCAGCAGCCCGAACCTAGCGGGGGGCCACAATGAGCAGTTCTTC	CASSPNLAGGHNEQFF	TRBV9	TRBD2	.	TRBJ2-1
TGCAGTGCCGGACTAGCGGGGTTCCACGAGCAGTACTTC	CSAGLAGFHEQYF	TRBV20-1	TRBD2	.	TRBJ2-7
TGCAGCGTTAGCGGGACAGGGTCCCACAATGGGCAGTTCTTC	CSVSGTGSHNGQFF	TRBV29-1	TRBD1	.	TRBJ2-1
TGCAGCGCCCACAGGGGAGATACGCAGTATTTT	CSAHRGDTQYF	TRBV29-1	TRBD1	.	TRBJ2-3
TGTGCCAGCAGCCGACTAGCGGGGACGTACAATGAGCAGTTCTTC	CASSRLAGTYNEQFF	TRBV11-2	TRBD2	.	TRBJ2-1
TGTGCCAGCAGCTTGGTCGGGGAATCCTACAATGAGCAGTTCTTC	CASSLVGESYNEQFF	TRBV5-6	.	few	TRBJ2-1
TGTGCTAGTGGTTTGGTACGCGACCCCAGGGGGACTTACGAGCAGTACTTC	CASGLVRDPRGTYEQYF	TRBV12-5	.	few	TRBJ2-7
TGTGCCAGCAGCAACGAAGGGCATCAGCCCCAGCATTTT	CASSNEGHQPQHF	TRBV5-6	.	.	TRBJ1-5
TGTGCCAGCATCTTCAGGCCTACAGCTAATGAAAAACTGTTTTTT	CASIFRPTANEKLFF	TRBV12-3/TRBV12-4	.	.	TRBJ1-4
TGTGCCAGCAGTTCACCCCAAGAGACCCAGTACTTC	CASSSPQETQYF	TRBV3-1	.	many	TRBJ2-5
TGCAGCTGGGGGACTAGCGGGGCCTCTGCCACAGATACGCAGTATTTT	CSWGTSGASATDTQYF	TRBV20-1	TRBD2	.	TRBJ2-3
TGCAGCGTTGATGGGCAGGGGCTTTACGAGCAGTACTTC	CSVDGQGLYEQYF	TRBV29-1	.	.	TRBJ2-7
TGTGCCATCAGTGGGGCAGCGGAAGAGACCCAGTACTTC	CAISGAAEETQYF	TRBV10-3	.	few	TRBJ2-5
TGTGCCAGCAGCTTGGTGGCGCGCGAGACCCAGTACTTC	CASSLVARETQYF	TRBV7-9	.	few	TRBJ2-5
TGTGCCAGCAGCCAAGATCTCGCCAGGGCGGGCGAGCAGTACTTC	CASSQDLARAGEQYF	TRBV3-1	.	.	TRBJ2-7
TGCGCCAGCAGCCAAGCCCTCCTCGAAGAGACCCAGTACTTC	CASSQALLEETQYF	TRBV4-1	.	.	TRBJ2-5
TGTGCCAGCAGCTTAACCCTCGGGCCTGAAGCTTTCTTT	CASSLTLGPEAFF	TRBV7-2	.	.	TRBJ1-1
TGTGCCAGCAGCCTACTAGCGGGGGGGCGATATTCGGGCAATGAGCAGTTCTTC	CASSLLAGGRYSGNEQFF	TRBV4-2	TRBD2	few	TRBJ2-1
TGTGCCAGCTCACCTGGGACAGGGGGCAAGCACGAGCAGTACTTC	CASSPGTGGKHEQYF	TRBV18	TRBD1	.	TRBJ2-7
TGCGCCAGCAGCTTGTTAACGACGGCCGTTAGTAGCTATGGCTACACCTTC	CASSLLTTAVSSYGYTF	TRBV5-1	.	.	TRBJ1-2
TGTGCCAGCAGCTTAATGGGGGGCCTTTCGGTGGAGACCCAGTACTTC	CASSLMGGLSVETQYF	TRBV7-2	.	.	TRBJ2-5
TGTGCCAGATCGGGACTAGTCGAAGAGACCCAGTACTTC	CARSGLVEETQYF	TRBV2	TRBD2	.	TRBJ2-5
TGCAGTGCTAGACAACCAGGGACCTACGAGCAGTACTTC	CSARQPGTYEQYF	TRBV20-1	.	few	TRBJ2-7
TGTGCCAGCAGCTTAGCAATGTCTAGCACAGATACGCAGTATTTT	CASSLAMSSTDTQYF	TRBV11-1	.	.	TRBJ2-3
TGTGCCAGCAGCATGGGACAGGGGAGTTATGGCTACACCTTC	CASSMGQGSYGYTF	TRBV5-4	TRBD1	.	TRBJ1-2
TGTGCCAGCAGCTTACTTTCTAGGAACGGAGAGACCCAGTACTTC	CASSLLSRNGETQYF	TRBV7-9	.	many	TRBJ2-5
TGCAGCGTCAGGACAGGGCAAAACTATGGCTACACCTTC	CSVRTGQNYGYTF	TRBV29-1	TRBD1	.	TRBJ1-2
TGTGCCAGCAGCGAGGGACAGGGTACGGTGGAGTACTTC	CASSEGQGTVEYF	TRBV11-2	TRBD1	.	TRBJ2-7
TGCAGTGCTAGGCGGACCAAAAACATTCAGTACTTC	CSARRTKNIQYF	TRBV20-1	.	.	TRBJ2-4
TGTGCCAGCAGTTACTCGCGGTCAGGGGGTTACGAGCAGTACTTC	CASSYSRSGGYEQYF	TRBV6-5	TRBD1	.	TRBJ2-7
TGCAGCGTCTATCGGCCGCTGAATCCTAACTATGGCTACACCTTC	CSVYRPLNPNYGYTF	TRBV29-1	.	.	TRBJ1-2
TGTGCCAGCAGCGTAGAGGGCCTAGCGGGGGTAGATACGCAGTATTTT	CASSVEGLAGVDTQYF	TRBV9	TRBD2	.	TRBJ2-3
TGCGCCAGCAGCGTCAACGCGGGCTCCTACAATGAGCAGTTCTTC	CASSVNAGSYNEQFF	TRBV5-1	.	.	TRBJ2-1
TGTGCCAGCAGGGAGGGGTGGGGAAGCAATCAGCCCCAGCATTTT	CASREGWGSNQPQHF	TRBV27	.	few	TRBJ1-5
TGCAGTGCTAGTGAGGTACTAGCGGGGGGCCGTGATACGCAGTATTTT	CSASEVLAGGRDTQYF	TRBV20-1	TRBD2	.	TRBJ2-3
TGCGCCAGCAGCTTGGATAGCGGGGGTGTGCAGTTCTTC	CASSLDSGGVQFF	TRBV5-1	TRBD2	.	TRBJ2-1
TGTGCCACCCCTCGGGCTAGCGGGGACTACAATGAGCAGTTCTTC	CATPRASGDYNEQFF	TRBV27	TRBD2	.	TRBJ2-1
TGTGCCAGCAGTTATTCCTGGGACACTGAAGCTTTCTTT	CASSYSWDTEAFF	TRBV6-5	.	.	TRBJ1-1
TGTGCCAGCACTAGTTTGAAAGAGACCCAGTACTTC	CASTSLKETQYF	TRBV6-6	.	.	TRBJ2-5
TGTGCCAGCAGCGACCTAGAGCGTAGAGGCCCCCGTGAGACCCAGTACTTC	CASSDLERRGPRETQYF	TRBV3-1	.	.	TRBJ2-5
TGTGCCAGCAGTTTTACGGAGCAGGCCCTCCACTTT	CASSFTEQALHF	TRBV6-1	.	few	TRBJ1-6
TGTGCCAGCAGTTACGGTTCGGCTAGCGGGGTTGTGGAGCAGTTCTTC	CASSYGSASGVVEQFF	TRBV6-5	TRBD2	few	TRBJ2-1
TGTGCCAGCACCCTTAGGGCAGATACGCAGTATTTT	CASTLRADTQYF	TRBV12-3/TRBV12-4	.	once	TRBJ2-3
TGTGCCAACAGTTACAAGGGCGGGACAGTTACTAACTATGGTTACACCTTC	CANSYKGGTVTNYGYTF	TRBV6-5	TRBD1	.	TRBJ1-2
TGTGCCAGCAGCGCTCGGACAGGGGGGTACCAAGAGACCCAGTACTTC	CASSARTGGYQETQYF	TRBV6-1	TRBD1	.	TRBJ2-5
TGTGCCAGCAGTCGGCAGGGGACCGCCAGGGATTCACCCCTCCACTTT	CASSRQGTARDSPLHF	TRBV6-5	.	.	TRBJ1-6
TGTGCCAGCAGCTCCCAAGGCGGGGGATCTTCCAGTGAGCAGTTCTTC	CASSSQGGGSSSEQFF	TRBV7-9	TRBD2	.	TRBJ2-1
TGCAGTGCGCGGGTCGGGGGCACAGGGACCCAGTACTTC	CSARVGGTGTQYF	TRBV20-1	.	.	TRBJ2-5
TGTGCCAGCAGCGCGGGACTGACTGGGTACGAGCAGTACTTC	CASSAGLTGYEQYF	TRBV11-2	.	few	TRBJ2-7
TGTGCCAGCACCCCCACAGGGACCGGGGAGCTGTTTTTT	CASTPTGTGELFF	TRBV25-1	.	.	TRBJ2-2